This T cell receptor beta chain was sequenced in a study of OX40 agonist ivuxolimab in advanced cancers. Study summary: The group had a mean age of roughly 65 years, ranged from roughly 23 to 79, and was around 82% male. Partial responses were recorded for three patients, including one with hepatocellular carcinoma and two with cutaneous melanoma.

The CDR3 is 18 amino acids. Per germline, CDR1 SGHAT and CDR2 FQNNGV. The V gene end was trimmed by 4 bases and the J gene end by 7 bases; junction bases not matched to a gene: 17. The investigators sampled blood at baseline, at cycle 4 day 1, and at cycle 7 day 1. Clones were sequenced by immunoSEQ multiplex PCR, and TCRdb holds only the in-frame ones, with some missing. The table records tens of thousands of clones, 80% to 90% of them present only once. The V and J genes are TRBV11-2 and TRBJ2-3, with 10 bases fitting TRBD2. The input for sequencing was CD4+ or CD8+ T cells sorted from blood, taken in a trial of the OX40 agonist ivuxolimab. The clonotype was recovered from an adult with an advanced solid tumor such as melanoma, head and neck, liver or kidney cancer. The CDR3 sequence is CASSSLASGGLIRNTQYF. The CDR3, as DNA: TGTGCCAGCAGCTCACTCGCTAGCGGGGGTTTGATTCGAAATACGCAGTATTTT.